This is a list of T cell receptor beta chains from one sample in a study of T cell changes during pregnancy in multiple sclerosis. Produced via immunoSEQ multiplex PCR; TCRdb's table is partial and in-frame only. The profile covers under 45,000 clones, with 93% appearing a single time and roughly 0.67% taken by the ten largest. This material consisted of CD4+ T cells from peripheral blood mononuclear cells, taken in the third trimester of pregnancy. The receptors were gathered from a female donor with multiple sclerosis, enrolled in a pregnancy study. CDR3s include the opening cysteine and the closing phenylalanine or tryptophan. The D gene is left open where the match is weak. Some rows mark clone size as missing; the rest say once, few, many or name a class of expanded clone.

clone_size | cdr3_length | j_call | d_call | v_call | cdr3_nt | cdr3_aa
. | 14 | TRBJ1-5 | TRBD1 | TRBV4-1 | TGCGCCAGCAGCATTAGACAGGGTTTAAGGCCCCAGCATTTT | CASSIRQGLRPQHF
. | 16 | TRBJ2-3 | TRBD2 | TRBV5-1 | TGCGCCAGCAGCGCAACTAGCGACCCTAGCACAGATACGCAGTATTTT | CASSATSDPSTDTQYF
. | 17 | TRBJ1-3 | . | TRBV7-9 | TGTGCCAGCAGCCGCCTCCTTAAGGACAGCTCTGGAAACACCATATATTTT | CASSRLLKDSSGNTIYF
. | 13 | TRBJ2-7 | . | TRBV19 | TGTGCCACTGCACCCGACAGCTCCTACGAGCAGTACTTC | CATAPDSSYEQYF
. | 15 | TRBJ1-3 | . | TRBV7-2 | TGTGCCAGCTCCCGGGACTCCTCCTCTGGAAACACCATATATTTT | CASSRDSSSGNTIYF
. | 11 | TRBJ2-1 | . | TRBV19 | TGTGCCAGTTCCTGGGGGGATGAGCAGTTCTTC | CASSWGDEQFF
. | 17 | TRBJ1-6 | TRBD1 | TRBV19 | TGTGCCAGTAGATCCCAGACAGGGGGCGCGGGCAATTCACCCCTCCACTTT | CASRSQTGGAGNSPLHF
once | 16 | TRBJ1-4 | . | TRBV18 | TGTGCCAGCTCACCACTATCGAGGGAAGCGGTCGAAAAACTGTTTTTT | CASSPLSREAVEKLFF
. | 15 | TRBJ1-3 | . | TRBV2 | TGTGCCAGCAGTGAGGGTTTAGCGACTGGAAACACCATATATTTT | CASSEGLATGNTIYF
. | 16 | TRBJ2-1 | TRBD2 | TRBV4-1 | TGCGCCAGCAGCCCGGGGGGGGGTTGGATTCCGGATGAGCAGTTCTTC | CASSPGGGWIPDEQFF
. | 18 | TRBJ2-5 | . | TRBV21-1 | TGTGCCAGCAGCAATAGGAAAGGGCGCGGGAGGGCCGGGGAGACCCAGTACTTC | CASSNRKGRGRAGETQYF
. | 15 | TRBJ1-1 | . | TRBV10-3 | TGTGCCATCAGTGAGTCGCAGGTTCCTGTGGCTGAAGCTTTCTTT | CAISESQVPVAEAFF
. | 16 | TRBJ1-1 | TRBD1 | TRBV6-6 | TGTGCCAGCAGTTACCAGACAGGGGGCTTCAACACTGAAGCTTTCTTT | CASSYQTGGFNTEAFF
. | 14 | TRBJ1-2 | TRBD1 | TRBV18 | TGTGCCAGCTCAGGGACAGGGCTTAACTATGGCTACACCTTC | CASSGTGLNYGYTF
once | 14 | TRBJ2-6 | . | TRBV2 | TGTGCCAGCAGACAGGCCTCTGGGGCCAACGTCCTGACTTTC | CASRQASGANVLTF
. | 19 | TRBJ2-7 | . | TRBV18 | TGTGCCAGCTCGGGGGCACGTGGCTTAGGACGCGGAGCGGGGCTCGAGCAGTACTTC | CASSGARGLGRGAGLEQYF
. | 17 | TRBJ1-2 | . | TRBV4-2 | TGTGCCAGCAGCCAAGCCGGCGCTCAACAAAGGGGCTATGGCTACACCTTC | CASSQAGAQQRGYGYTF
. | 15 | TRBJ1-1 | TRBD1 | TRBV19 | TGTGCCAGTAGTCTTAGGACAGGAAGAAACACTGAAGCTTTCTTT | CASSLRTGRNTEAFF
. | 17 | TRBJ2-5 | TRBD2 | TRBV10-3 | TGTGCCATCAGTGCCGGGACTAGCGGGGGGTTACAAGAGACCCAGTACTTC | CAISAGTSGGLQETQYF
once | 14 | TRBJ1-5 | . | TRBV7-8 | TGTGCCAGCAGCTTAGTCAGAAGCAATCAGCCCCAGCATTTT | CASSLVRSNQPQHF
. | 14 | TRBJ1-3 | . | TRBV19 | TGTGCCAGTAGGTCCCAGGGCGCTGGAAACACCATATATTTT | CASRSQGAGNTIYF
. | 12 | TRBJ2-7 | . | TRBV27 | TGTGCCAGCAGTTTAAGCGGCTTCGAGCAGTACTTC | CASSLSGFEQYF
. | 18 | TRBJ2-3 | TRBD2 | TRBV4-1 | TGCGCCAGCAGCCAAGGGGTCGTAGCGGGGGGTTACACAGATACGCAGTATTTT | CASSQGVVAGGYTDTQYF
. | 17 | TRBJ1-4 | TRBD1 | TRBV18 | TGTGCCAGCTCACCTACGTCGGGACAGGGAAGTAATGAAAAACTGTTTTTT | CASSPTSGQGSNEKLFF
. | 15 | TRBJ1-1 | . | TRBV5-1 | TGCGCCAGCAGCTTGGCAGGGAAAGGGAACACTGAAGCTTTCTTT | CASSLAGKGNTEAFF